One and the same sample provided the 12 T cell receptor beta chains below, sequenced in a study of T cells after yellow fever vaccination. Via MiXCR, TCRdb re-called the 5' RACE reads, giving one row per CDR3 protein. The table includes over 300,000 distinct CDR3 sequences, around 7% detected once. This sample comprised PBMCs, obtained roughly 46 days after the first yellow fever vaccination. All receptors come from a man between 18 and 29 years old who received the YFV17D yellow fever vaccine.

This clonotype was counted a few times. DNA of the CDR3: TGCGCCAGCAGCTGGGCCGACCCTCGGGAGCAGTACGTC. Translating it yields CASSWADPREQYV. The genes are TRBV5-1 and TRBJ2-7; D gene unclear. V lost 3 bases to trimming and J lost 7 bases, with 14 bases between them. The CDR3 loop spans 13 amino acids. Germline V gene lookup returns CDR1 SGHRS and CDR2 YFSETQ.

This chain's CDR3 is CASSIGSSQYNEQFF. CDR3 coding DNA: TGTGCCAGTAGTATAGGTAGCAGCCAATACAATGAGCAGTTCTTC. The chain carries TRBV19 and TRBJ2-1; D gene uncertain. Germline CDR1 LNHDA, CDR2 SQIVND (reference sequence). The germline V and J ends were trimmed by 1 base and 4 bases, with 11 bases remaining between them. This CDR3 has 15 residues. Supplemented by reference TRBV19 and TRBJ2-1, the full variable domain reads DGGITQSPKYLFRKEGQNVTLSCEQNLNHDAMYWYRQDPGQGLRLIYYSQIVNDFQKGDIAEGYSVSREKKESFPLTVTSAQKNPTAFYLCASSIGSSQYNEQFFGPGTRLTVL.

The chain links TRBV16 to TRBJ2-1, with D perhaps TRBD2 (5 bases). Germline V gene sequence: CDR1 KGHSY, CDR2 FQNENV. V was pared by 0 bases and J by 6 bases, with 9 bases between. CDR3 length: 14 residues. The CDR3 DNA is TGTGCCAGCAGCCAATCACTAGGAATCAATGAGCAGTTCTTC. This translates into CASSQSLGINEQFF. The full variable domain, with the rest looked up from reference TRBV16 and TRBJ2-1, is GEEVAQTPKHLVRGEGQKAKLYCAPIKGHSYVFWYQQVLKNEFKFLISFQNENVFDETGMPKERFSAKCLPNSPCSLEIQATKLEDSAVYFCASSQSLGINEQFFGPGTRLTVL.

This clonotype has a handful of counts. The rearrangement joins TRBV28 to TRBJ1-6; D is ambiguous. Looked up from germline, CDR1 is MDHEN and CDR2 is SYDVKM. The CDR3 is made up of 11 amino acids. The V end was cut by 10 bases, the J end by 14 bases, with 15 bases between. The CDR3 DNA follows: TGTGCCACACAGTGGGAGTTGTCCCTCCACTTT. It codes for CATQWELSLHF. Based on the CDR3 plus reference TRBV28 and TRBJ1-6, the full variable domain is DVKVTQSSRYLVKRTGEKVFLECVQDMDHENMFWYRQDPGLGLRLIYFSYDVKMKEKGDIPEGYSVSREKKERFSLILESASTNQTSMYLCATQWELSLHFGNGTRLTVT.

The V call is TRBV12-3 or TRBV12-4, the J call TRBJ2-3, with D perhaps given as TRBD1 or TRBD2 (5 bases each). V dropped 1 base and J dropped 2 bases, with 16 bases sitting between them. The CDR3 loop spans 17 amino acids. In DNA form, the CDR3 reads TGTGCCAGCAGTTTAGAGAGGGGTCGGGGAGTCACAGATACGCAGTATTTT. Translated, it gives CASSLERGRGVTDTQYF.

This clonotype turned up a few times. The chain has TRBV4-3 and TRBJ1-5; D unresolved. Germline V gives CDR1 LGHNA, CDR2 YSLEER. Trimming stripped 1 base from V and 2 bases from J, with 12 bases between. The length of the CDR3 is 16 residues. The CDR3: CASSQVGREGNQPQHF. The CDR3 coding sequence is TGCGCCAGCAGCCAAGTCGGGAGGGAGGGCAATCAGCCCCAGCATTTT.

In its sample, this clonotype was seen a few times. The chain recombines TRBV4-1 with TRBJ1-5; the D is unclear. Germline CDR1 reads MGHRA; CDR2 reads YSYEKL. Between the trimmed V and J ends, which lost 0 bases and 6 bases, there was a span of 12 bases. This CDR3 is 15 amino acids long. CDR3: CASSQDRSGGQPQHF. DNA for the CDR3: TGCGCCAGCAGCCAAGATAGGTCGGGCGGTCAGCCCCAGCATTTT.

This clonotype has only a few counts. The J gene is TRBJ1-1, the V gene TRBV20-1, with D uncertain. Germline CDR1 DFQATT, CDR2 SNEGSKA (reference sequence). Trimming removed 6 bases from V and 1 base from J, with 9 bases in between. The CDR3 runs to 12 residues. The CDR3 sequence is CSASNGNTEAFF. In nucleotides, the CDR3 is TGCAGTGCCTCTAACGGGAACACTGAAGCTTTCTTT.

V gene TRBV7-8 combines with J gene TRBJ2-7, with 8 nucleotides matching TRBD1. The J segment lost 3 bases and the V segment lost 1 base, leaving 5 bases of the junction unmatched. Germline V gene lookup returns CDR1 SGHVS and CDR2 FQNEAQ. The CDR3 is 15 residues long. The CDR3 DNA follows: TGTGCCAGCAGCTTAGGGACAGGGACTGTCTACGAGCAGTACGTC. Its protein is CASSLGTGTVYEQYV.

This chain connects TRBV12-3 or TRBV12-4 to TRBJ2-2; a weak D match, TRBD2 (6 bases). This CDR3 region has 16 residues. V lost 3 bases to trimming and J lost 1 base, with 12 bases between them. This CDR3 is CASSFWRGVNTGELFF. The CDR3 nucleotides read TGTGCCAGCAGTTTTTGGCGCGGGGTGAACACCGGGGAGCTGTTTTTT.

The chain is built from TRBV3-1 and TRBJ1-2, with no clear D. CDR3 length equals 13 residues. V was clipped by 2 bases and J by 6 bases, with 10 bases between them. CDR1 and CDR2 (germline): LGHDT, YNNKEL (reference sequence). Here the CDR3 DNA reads TGTGCCAGCAGCCAAAGTGCTCGGGATGGCTACACCTTC. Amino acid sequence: CASSQSARDGYTF. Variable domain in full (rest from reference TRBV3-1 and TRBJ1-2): DTAVSQTPKYLVTQMGNDKSIKCEQNLGHDTMYWYKQDSKKFLKIMFSYNNKELIINETVPNRFSPKSPDKAHLNLHINSLELGDSAVYFCASSQSARDGYTFGSGTRLTVV.

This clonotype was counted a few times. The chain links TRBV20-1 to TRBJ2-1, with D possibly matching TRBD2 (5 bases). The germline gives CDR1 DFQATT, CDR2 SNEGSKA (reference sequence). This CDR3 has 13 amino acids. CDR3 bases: TGCAGCCTCCGGTCGGGGTCCTACAATGAGCAGTTCTTC. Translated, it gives CSLRSGSYNEQFF.